Only one count was recorded for the clone carrying this T cell receptor (beta chain). In the authors' workflow: For nucleated cells, counts were estimated from reference gene primer amplification. The repertoire was sequenced with immunoSEQ multiplex PCR; TCRdb's copy has only in-frame clones and lacks some. The DNA gave D and trimming, while V, J and clone size come from that table. The table has fewer than 200,000 clones, approximately 84% seen once. The data were taken from a study of blood T cell repertoires in COVID-19. In the study overall: Acute and convalescent COVID-19 samples came from the United States, Italy and Spain. The analysed material was cDNA or gDNA that came from T cells, B-cell-depleted T cells, or PBMCs.

Germline CDR1 reads SGHTA; CDR2 reads FQGNSA. The CDR3 loop spans 14 amino acids. Trimming cost V 5 bases and J 2 bases, with 10 bases left between them. This clonotype was sampled from a man aged 40-49 years who had recovered from COVID-19. Specimen: peripheral blood. V and J are TRBV7-2 and TRBJ1-3, with unresolved D. For the CDR3, the DNA is TGTGCCAGCAGCCAAGGGAGAGCTGGAAACACCATATATTTT. This codes for CASSQGRAGNTIYF.